The 19 T cell receptor beta chains in this list originate from one sample, sequenced in a study of identical twins. One entry per CDR3 protein results from TCRdb running MiXCR on the 5' RACE reads. This sample has 700,000 or so distinct CDR3 sequences, with around 21% found just once. The same specimen was also included in a second study, on T cells expressing NK-cell markers.

Material: PBMCs. The receptors derive from a woman aged 18-30 years in good health.

There are many counts of this clonotype. V is TRBV20-1 and J is TRBJ2-7; D not certain. CDR3 length: 13 residues. V was cut by 6 bases and J by 2 bases, with 14 bases left in between. CDR1 and CDR2 (germline): DFQATT, SNEGSKA (reference sequence). The DNA for the CDR3 is TGCAGTGCCCAATCCGGACGGACCTACGAGCAGTACTTC. It encodes CSAQSGRTYEQYF.

The count of this clonotype is one. This chain connects TRBV5-1 to TRBJ2-7; 7 bases map to TRBD2. J gave up 4 bases and V 0 bases, and 7 bases lay outside the gene matches. CDR1 is SGHRS and CDR2 is YFSETQ in the germline V gene. CDR3 length: 15 amino acids. The CDR3 nucleotides are TGCGCCAGCAGCTTGGATTTTTGGGGGGGATACGAGCAGTACTTC. Protein sequence: CASSLDFWGGYEQYF.

The chain employs TRBV20-1 and TRBJ2-1; D might be TRBD2 (6 bases). V was shortened by 8 bases and J by 5 bases, with 16 bases between the two germline ends. The CDR3 has 13 residues. The germline CDR1 and CDR2 sequences are DFQATT and SNEGSKA (reference sequence). Here the CDR3 DNA reads TGCAGTCCCAAGGCTAGCGCTAACAATGAGCAGTTCTTC. This gives the protein CSPKASANNEQFF.

This clonotype was seen a few times. Its ends do not fully match the called genes, so a read error is possible. This chain joins TRBV20-1 and TRBJ2-1; D perhaps matches TRBD2 (6 bases). CDR3 size: 14 residues. Germline V gene data show CDR1 as DFQATT and CDR2 as SNEGSKA (reference sequence). CDR3: CSASRASEGWGLGF. The CDR3 coding sequence is TGCAGTGCTAGTAGAGCTAGCGAGGGATGGGGGTTGGGGTTC.

This clonotype was recorded a few times. The chain joins TRBV7-9 to TRBJ1-1; no clear D gene. V shed 2 bases and J shed 1 base, with 8 bases lying between them. CDR1 SEHNR and CDR2 FQNEAQ come from the germline V gene (reference sequence). The CDR3 length is 14 residues. CDR3: CASSLFPGNTEAFF. For the CDR3, the DNA is TGTGCCAGCAGCTTATTCCCGGGGAACACTGAAGCTTTCTTT.

This chain uses TRBV20-1 with TRBJ1-5, with D tentatively TRBD1 (5 bases). Trimming took off 1 base at V and 1 base at J, with 14 bases between the two ends. The germline V gene encodes CDR1 DFQATT and CDR2 SNEGSKA (reference sequence). The CDR3 spans 16 residues. CDR3 region: CSARVSGPGSNQPQHF. The DNA for the CDR3 is TGCAGTGCTAGAGTGTCGGGGCCAGGGAGCAATCAGCCCCAGCATTTT.

This clonotype was picked up a small number of times. The gene calls are TRBV5-1 and TRBJ1-1; tentatively, D is TRBD1 (6 bases). Trimming took off 0 bases at V and 2 bases at J, with 11 bases between the two ends. From germline, CDR1 is SGHRS and CDR2 YFSETQ. The CDR3 runs to 15 residues. CDR3: CASSLGGHLNTEAFF. In DNA form, the CDR3 reads TGCGCCAGCAGCTTGGGGGGACACCTAAACACTGAAGCTTTCTTT.

V and J are TRBV2 and TRBJ1-6, with unresolved D. Deletions cut 8 bases from V and 5 bases from J, with 19 bases between. The CDR3 sequence is 16 residues long. Germline values: CDR1 SNHLY, CDR2 FYNNEI. As DNA, the CDR3 is TGTGCCAGCGGGAAGAGGCAACTGGTTGATAATTCACCCCTCCACTTT. Translation: CASGKRQLVDNSPLHF.

The chain joins TRBV7-2 to TRBJ2-3; 10 nucleotides align to TRBD2. The junction had 5 bases not matched to a gene; V was cut back by 4 bases and J by 4 bases. This CDR3 spans 15 amino acids. Per the germline V gene, CDR1 is SGHTA and CDR2 is FQGNSA. CDR3 in amino acids: CASSSTSGAADTQYF. In DNA, the CDR3 is TGTGCCAGCAGCTCCACTAGCGGGGCAGCAGATACGCAGTATTTT.

The chain combines TRBV27 with TRBJ1-1, with unresolved D. In germline, CDR1 is MNHEY, CDR2 SMNVEV (reference sequence). V gave up 2 bases and J gave up 6 bases, with 13 bases separating them. This CDR3 has 14 amino acids. The CDR3 loop reads CASSLGVEVAEAFF. The CDR3 DNA reads as TGTGCCAGCAGTTTAGGGGTGGAAGTCGCTGAAGCTTTCTTT.

In this sample, this clonotype turned up many times. The chain combines TRBV4-3 with TRBJ2-6, with D perhaps being TRBD1 or TRBD2 (5 bases each). The CDR3 length is 16 residues. The V gene's germline CDR1 is LGHNA and CDR2 YSLEER. V dropped 0 bases and J dropped 2 bases, with 8 bases sitting between them. CDR3 in amino acids: CASSQDGGTGANVLTF. The CDR3 DNA is TGCGCCAGCAGCCAAGATGGGGGTACTGGGGCCAACGTCCTGACTTTC.

The V and J genes are TRBV20-1 and TRBJ2-1, with 8 bases fitting TRBD2. Germline V lookup: CDR1 DFQATT, CDR2 SNEGSKA (reference sequence). V dropped 6 bases and J dropped 7; count of bases not matched to a gene: 5. The CDR3 has 12 amino acids. As DNA, the CDR3 is TGCAGTGCCGGGGGGGTGCTGAATGAGCAGTTCTTC. Translation gives CSAGGVLNEQFF.

This clonotype was counted a few times. Sequence at one end of the junction differs from germline and may be a read error. The rearrangement uses TRBV20-1 and TRBJ2-2; D possibly uses TRBD1 or TRBD2 (5 bases each). CDR1 DFQATT and CDR2 SNEGSKA come from the germline V gene (reference sequence). The CDR3 totals 15 residues. CDR3 region: CSARDPSGRNTGELF. The CDR3 bases are TGCAGTGCTAGAGATCCGTCGGGACGAAACACCGGGGAGCTGTTT.

The V and J genes are TRBV5-1 and TRBJ2-1; 10 bases match TRBD2. CDR1 is SGHRS and CDR2 is YFSETQ in the germline V gene. With 0 bases clipped from V and 9 bases from J, the junction kept 12 bases outside the gene matches. The CDR3 is made up of 17 amino acids. CDR3 coding DNA: TGCGCCAGCAGCTTGGGTAGTCTAGCGGGAGTTGTGGGTGAGCAGTTCTTC. It encodes CASSLGSLAGVVGEQFF.

In its sample, this clonotype was seen once. The rearrangement uses TRBV9 and TRBJ2-3; 9 bases agree with TRBD2. With 0 bases clipped from V and 1 base from J, the junction kept 3 bases outside the gene matches. The CDR3 runs to 16 residues. Germline CDR1 reads SGDLS; CDR2 reads YYNGEE. The chain's CDR3 is CASSVAPSGGTDTQYF. DNA of the CDR3: TGTGCCAGCAGCGTAGCCCCTAGCGGGGGCACAGATACGCAGTATTTT. The entire variable domain, with the rest obtained from reference TRBV9 and TRBJ2-3, is as follows: DSGVTQTPKHLITATGQRVTLRCSPRSGDLSVYWYQQSLDQGLQFLIQYYNGEERAKGNILERFSAQQFPDLHSELNLSSLELGDSALYFCASSVAPSGGTDTQYFGPGTRLTVL.

The V gene is TRBV29-1, the J gene TRBJ2-1; 8 bases fit TRBD2. This CDR3 spans 14 amino acids. Trimming cost V 7 bases and J 0 bases; bases outside gene matches: 5. Germline V gene data show CDR1 as SQVTM and CDR2 as ANQGSEA. The CDR3 coding sequence is TGCAGCGGACTAGCGAGAGGCTCCTACAATGAGCAGTTCTTC. It specifies CSGLARGSYNEQFF.

This sequence joins TRBV29-1 and TRBJ2-7; D is unclear. The V end lost 6 bases, the J end lost 6 bases, and 12 bases lay between the germline ends. The CDR3 is 11 amino acids. The germline gives CDR1 SQVTM, CDR2 ANQGSEA. The DNA of the CDR3 is TGCAGCGTCCTGCTCGGCGGCGAGCAGTACTTC. It yields the protein CSVLLGGEQYF.

The chain's CDR3 is CSATRGNIQYF. The CDR3 region has the DNA TGCAGTGCGACACGAGGAAACATTCAGTACTTC. The V call is TRBV20-1, the J call TRBJ2-4; D remains ambiguous. Trimming pared 6 bases from V and 6 bases from J, leaving 9 bases between. There are 11 residues in the CDR3. CDR1 and CDR2 (germline): DFQATT, SNEGSKA (reference sequence).

The DNA of the CDR3 is TGTGCCATCAGCGGACCCGGGAGCTCCTATAATTCACCCCTCCACTTT. Its translation is CAISGPGSSYNSPLHF. The gene calls are TRBV10-3 and TRBJ1-6; unclear D gene. The V end was cut by 6 bases, the J end by 0 bases, with 12 bases between. Germline values: CDR1 ENHRY, CDR2 SYGVKD. This CDR3 comprises 16 residues.